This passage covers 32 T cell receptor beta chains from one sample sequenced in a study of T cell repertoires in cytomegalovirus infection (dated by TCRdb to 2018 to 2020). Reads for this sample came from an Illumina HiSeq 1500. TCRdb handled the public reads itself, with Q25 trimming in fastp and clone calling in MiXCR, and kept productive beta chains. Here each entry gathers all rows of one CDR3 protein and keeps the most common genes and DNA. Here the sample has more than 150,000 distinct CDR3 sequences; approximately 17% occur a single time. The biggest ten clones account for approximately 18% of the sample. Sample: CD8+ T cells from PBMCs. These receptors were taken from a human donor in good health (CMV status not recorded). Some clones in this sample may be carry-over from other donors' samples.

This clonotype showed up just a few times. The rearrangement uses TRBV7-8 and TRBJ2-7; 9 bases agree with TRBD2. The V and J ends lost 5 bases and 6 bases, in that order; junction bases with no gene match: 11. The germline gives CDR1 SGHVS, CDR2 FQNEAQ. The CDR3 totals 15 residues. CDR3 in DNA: TGTGCCAGCAGCCCGGAAGCGGGAGGAACGGGCGAGCAGTACTTC. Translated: CASSPEAGGTGEQYF.

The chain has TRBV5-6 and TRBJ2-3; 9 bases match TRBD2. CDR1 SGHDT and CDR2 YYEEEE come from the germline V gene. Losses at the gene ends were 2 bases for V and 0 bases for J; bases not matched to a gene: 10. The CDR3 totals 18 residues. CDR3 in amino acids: CASSFSLAGGRSTDTQYF. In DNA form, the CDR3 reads TGTGCCAGCAGCTTCTCACTCGCGGGAGGGCGTAGCACAGATACGCAGTATTTT.

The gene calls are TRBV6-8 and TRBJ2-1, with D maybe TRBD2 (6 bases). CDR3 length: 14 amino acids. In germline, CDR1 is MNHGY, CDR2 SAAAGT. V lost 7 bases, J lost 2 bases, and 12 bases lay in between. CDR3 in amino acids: CASTLAAPYNEQFF. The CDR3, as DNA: TGTGCCAGCACCTTAGCGGCCCCCTACAATGAGCAGTTCTTC.

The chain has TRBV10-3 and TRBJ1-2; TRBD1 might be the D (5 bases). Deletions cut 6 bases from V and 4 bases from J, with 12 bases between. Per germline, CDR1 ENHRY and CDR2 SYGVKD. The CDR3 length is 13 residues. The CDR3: CAISADSVYGYTF. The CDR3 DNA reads TGTGCCATCAGCGCCGACAGCGTCTATGGCTACACCTTC.

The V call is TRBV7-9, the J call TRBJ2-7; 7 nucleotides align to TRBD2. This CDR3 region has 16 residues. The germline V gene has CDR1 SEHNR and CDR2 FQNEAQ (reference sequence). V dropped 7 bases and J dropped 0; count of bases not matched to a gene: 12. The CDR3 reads CASTFGGAGFSYEQYF. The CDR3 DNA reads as TGTGCCAGCACCTTCGGGGGAGCGGGATTCTCCTACGAGCAGTACTTC.

The CDR3 region is CASSQGVDDMFF. As DNA, the CDR3 is TGTGCCAGCAGCCAAGGGGTGGACGACATGTTTTTT. This chain connects TRBV4-2 to TRBJ2-2, with D hard to call. Germline V lookup: CDR1 LGHNA, CDR2 YNFKEQ. Trimming took 1 base from V and 15 from J, leaving 12 bases between them. This CDR3 contains 12 residues.

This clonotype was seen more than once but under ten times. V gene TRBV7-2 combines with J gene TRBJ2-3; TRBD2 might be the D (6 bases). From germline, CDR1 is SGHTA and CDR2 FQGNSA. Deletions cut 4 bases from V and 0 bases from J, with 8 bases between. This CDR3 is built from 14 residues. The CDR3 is CASSWDSSTDTQYF. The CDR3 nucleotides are TGTGCCAGCAGCTGGGACTCCAGCACAGATACGCAGTATTTT.

The CDR3 loop reads CASSSLRGRNYEQYF. The CDR3 region has the DNA TGTGCCAGCAGCTCTCTTCGAGGACGGAACTACGAGCAGTACTTC. This chain connects TRBV7-9 to TRBJ2-7; no definite D call. Trimming took off 4 bases at V and 3 bases at J, with 16 bases between the two ends. Looked up from germline, CDR1 is SEHNR and CDR2 is FQNEAQ (reference sequence). The CDR3 totals 15 residues. Supplemented by reference TRBV7-9 and TRBJ2-7, the full variable domain reads DTGVSQNPRHKITKRGQNVTFRCDPISEHNRLYWYRQTLGQGPEFLTYFQNEAQLEKSRLLSDRFSAERPKGSFSTLEIQRTEQGDSAMYLCASSSLRGRNYEQYFGPGTRLTVT.

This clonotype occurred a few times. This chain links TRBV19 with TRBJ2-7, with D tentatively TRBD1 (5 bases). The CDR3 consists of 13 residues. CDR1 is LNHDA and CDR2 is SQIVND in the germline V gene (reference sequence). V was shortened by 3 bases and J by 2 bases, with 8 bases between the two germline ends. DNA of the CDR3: TGTGCCAGTAGTATGGACACCACCTACGAGCAGTACTTC. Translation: CASSMDTTYEQYF. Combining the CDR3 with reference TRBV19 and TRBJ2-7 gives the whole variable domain DGGITQSPKYLFRKEGQNVTLSCEQNLNHDAMYWYRQDPGQGLRLIYYSQIVNDFQKGDIAEGYSVSREKKESFPLTVTSAQKNPTAFYLCASSMDTTYEQYFGPGTRLTVT.

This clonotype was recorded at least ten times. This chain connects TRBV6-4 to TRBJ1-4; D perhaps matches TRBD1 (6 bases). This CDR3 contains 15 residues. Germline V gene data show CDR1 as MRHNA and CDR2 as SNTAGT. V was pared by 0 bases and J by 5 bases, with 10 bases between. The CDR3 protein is CASSDSAGENEKLFF. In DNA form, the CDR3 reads TGTGCCAGCAGTGACTCGGCAGGGGAGAATGAAAAACTGTTTTTT.

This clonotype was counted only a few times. The CDR3 reads CASSLSTGRSYNSPLHF. CDR3 nucleotides: TGTGCCAGCAGCTTAAGTACAGGTCGCTCCTATAATTCACCCCTCCACTTT. The rearrangement links TRBV7-2 to TRBJ1-6; D possibly corresponds to TRBD1 (5 bases). Germline assignment: CDR1 SGHTA and CDR2 FQGNSA. The CDR3 is 17 amino acids. The V and J ends lost 2 bases and 0 bases respectively, with 11 bases between them.

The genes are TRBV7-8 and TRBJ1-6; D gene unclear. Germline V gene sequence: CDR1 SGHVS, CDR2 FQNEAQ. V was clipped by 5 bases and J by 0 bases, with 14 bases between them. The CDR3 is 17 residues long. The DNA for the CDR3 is TGTGCCAGCAGCGTAGACTTCCCCAGCTCCTATAATTCACCCCTCCACTTT. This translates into CASSVDFPSSYNSPLHF.

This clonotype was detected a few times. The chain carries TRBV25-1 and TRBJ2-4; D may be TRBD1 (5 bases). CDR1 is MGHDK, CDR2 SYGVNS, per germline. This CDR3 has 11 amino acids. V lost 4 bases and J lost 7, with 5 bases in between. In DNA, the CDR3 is TGTGCCAGCAGTGCAGGGAACATTCAGTACTTC. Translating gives CASSAGNIQYF.

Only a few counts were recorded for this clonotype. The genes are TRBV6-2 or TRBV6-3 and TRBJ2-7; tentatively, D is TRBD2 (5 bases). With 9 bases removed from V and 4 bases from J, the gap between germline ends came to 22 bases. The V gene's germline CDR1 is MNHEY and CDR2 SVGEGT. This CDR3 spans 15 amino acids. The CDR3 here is CARRERAPFLYEQYF. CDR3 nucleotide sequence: TGTGCCAGGAGGGAAAGGGCACCGTTTCTGTACGAGCAGTACTTC.

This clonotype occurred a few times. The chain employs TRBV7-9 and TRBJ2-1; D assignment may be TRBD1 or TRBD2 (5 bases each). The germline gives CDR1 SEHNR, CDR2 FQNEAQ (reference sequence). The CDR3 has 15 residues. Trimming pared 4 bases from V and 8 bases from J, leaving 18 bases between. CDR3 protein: CASSSAGAKRDEQFF. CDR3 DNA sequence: TGTGCCAGCAGCTCTGCCGGGGCCAAGAGGGATGAGCAGTTCTTC.

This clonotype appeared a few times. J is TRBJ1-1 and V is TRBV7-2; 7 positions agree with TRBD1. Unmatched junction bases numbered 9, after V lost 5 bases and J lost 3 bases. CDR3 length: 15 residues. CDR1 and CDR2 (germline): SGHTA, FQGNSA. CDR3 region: CASSPRQGGDTEAFF. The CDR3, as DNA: TGTGCCAGCAGCCCTCGACAGGGAGGGGACACTGAAGCTTTCTTT.

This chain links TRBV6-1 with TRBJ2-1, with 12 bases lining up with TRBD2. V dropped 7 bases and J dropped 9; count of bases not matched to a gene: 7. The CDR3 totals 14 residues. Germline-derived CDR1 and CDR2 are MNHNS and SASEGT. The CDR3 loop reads CASTRGLAGFEQFF. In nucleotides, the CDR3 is TGTGCCAGCACCCGTGGACTAGCGGGATTTGAGCAGTTCTTC.

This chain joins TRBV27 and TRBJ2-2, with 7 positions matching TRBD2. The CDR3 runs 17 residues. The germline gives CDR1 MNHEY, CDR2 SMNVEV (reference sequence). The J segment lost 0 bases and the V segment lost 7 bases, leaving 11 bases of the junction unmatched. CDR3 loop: CASTWGGTKPNTGELFF. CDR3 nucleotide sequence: TGTGCCAGCACCTGGGGCGGGACTAAACCGAACACCGGGGAGCTGTTTTTT.

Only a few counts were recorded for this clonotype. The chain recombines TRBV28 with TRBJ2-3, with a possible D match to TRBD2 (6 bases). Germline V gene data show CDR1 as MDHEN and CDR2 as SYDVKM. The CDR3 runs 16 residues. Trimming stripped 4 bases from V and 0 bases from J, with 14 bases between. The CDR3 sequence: CASSSFSGTSTDTQYF. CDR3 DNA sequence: TGTGCCAGCAGTTCCTTCTCAGGGACTAGCACAGATACGCAGTATTTT.

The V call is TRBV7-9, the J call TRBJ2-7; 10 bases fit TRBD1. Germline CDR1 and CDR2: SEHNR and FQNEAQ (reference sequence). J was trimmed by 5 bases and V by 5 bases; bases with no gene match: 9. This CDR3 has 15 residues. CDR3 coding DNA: TGTGCCAGCAGCGAGACCGGGACAGGGGTCGACGAGCAGTACTTC. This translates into CASSETGTGVDEQYF.

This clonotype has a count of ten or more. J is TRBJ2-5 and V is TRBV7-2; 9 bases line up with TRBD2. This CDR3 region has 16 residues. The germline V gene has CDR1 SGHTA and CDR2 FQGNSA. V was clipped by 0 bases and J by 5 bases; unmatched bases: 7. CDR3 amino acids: CASSLASRGGLETQYF. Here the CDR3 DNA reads TGTGCCAGCAGCTTAGCGTCGCGGGGGGGCCTGGAGACCCAGTACTTC.

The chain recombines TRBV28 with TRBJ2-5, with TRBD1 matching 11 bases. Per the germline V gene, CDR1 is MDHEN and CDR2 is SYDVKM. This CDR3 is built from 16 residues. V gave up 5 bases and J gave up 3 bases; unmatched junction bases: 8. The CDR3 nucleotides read TGTGCCAGCAGTCCGTGGGACAGGGGGGTAGAAGAGACCCAGTACTTC. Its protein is CASSPWDRGVEETQYF.

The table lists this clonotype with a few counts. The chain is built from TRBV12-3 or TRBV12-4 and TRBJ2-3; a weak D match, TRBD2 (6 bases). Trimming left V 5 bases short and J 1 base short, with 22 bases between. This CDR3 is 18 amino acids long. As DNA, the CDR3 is TGTGCCAGCAGTACTAACGCCCGGGACTTACTGGGCACAGATACGCAGTATTTT. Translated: CASSTNARDLLGTDTQYF.

The chain's CDR3 is CSARDRAGHIGTQYF. The CDR3 nucleotides are TGCAGTGCTAGAGATAGGGCAGGGCATATCGGGACCCAGTACTTC. The chain joins TRBV20-1 to TRBJ2-5, with D possibly matching TRBD1 (5 bases). The CDR3 totals 15 residues. In germline, CDR1 is DFQATT, CDR2 SNEGSKA (reference sequence). Trimming cost V 0 bases and J 7 bases, with 18 bases left between them.

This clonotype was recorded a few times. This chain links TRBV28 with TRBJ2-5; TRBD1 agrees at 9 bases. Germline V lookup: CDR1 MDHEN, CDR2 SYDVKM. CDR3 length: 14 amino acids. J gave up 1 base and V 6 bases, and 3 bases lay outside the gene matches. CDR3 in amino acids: CASRGTGIQETQYF. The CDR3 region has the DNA TGTGCCAGCAGGGGGACAGGGATCCAAGAGACCCAGTACTTC.

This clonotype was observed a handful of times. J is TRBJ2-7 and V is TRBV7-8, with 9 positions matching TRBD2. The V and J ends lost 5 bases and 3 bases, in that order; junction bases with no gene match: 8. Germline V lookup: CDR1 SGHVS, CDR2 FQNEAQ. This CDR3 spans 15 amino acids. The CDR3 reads CASSTLAGELYEQYF. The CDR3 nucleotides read TGTGCCAGCAGCACCTTAGCGGGGGAGCTCTACGAGCAGTACTTC.

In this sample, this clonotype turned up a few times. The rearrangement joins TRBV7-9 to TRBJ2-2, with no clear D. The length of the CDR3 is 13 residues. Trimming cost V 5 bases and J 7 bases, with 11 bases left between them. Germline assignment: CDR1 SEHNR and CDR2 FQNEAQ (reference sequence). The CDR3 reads CASSPQRIGELFF. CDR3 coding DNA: TGTGCCAGCAGCCCACAAAGAATCGGGGAGCTGTTTTTT.

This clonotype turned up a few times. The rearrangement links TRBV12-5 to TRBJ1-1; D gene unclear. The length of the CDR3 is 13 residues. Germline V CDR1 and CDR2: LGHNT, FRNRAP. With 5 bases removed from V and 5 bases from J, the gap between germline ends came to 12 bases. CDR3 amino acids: CASGPTIGTEAFF. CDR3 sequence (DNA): TGTGCTAGTGGTCCTACTATCGGGACTGAAGCTTTCTTT.

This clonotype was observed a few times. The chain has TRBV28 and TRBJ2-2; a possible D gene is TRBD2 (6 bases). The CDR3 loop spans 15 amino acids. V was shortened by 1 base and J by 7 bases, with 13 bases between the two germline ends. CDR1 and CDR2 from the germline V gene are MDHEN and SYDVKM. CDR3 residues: CASSLYLASDGELFF. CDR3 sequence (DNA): TGTGCCAGCAGTTTATACCTAGCGTCCGACGGGGAGCTGTTTTTT.

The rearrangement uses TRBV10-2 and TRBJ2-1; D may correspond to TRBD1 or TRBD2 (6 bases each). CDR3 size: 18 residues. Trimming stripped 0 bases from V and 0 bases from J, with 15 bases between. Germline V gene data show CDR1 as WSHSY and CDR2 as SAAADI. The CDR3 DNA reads TGCGCCAGCAGTGAGTCGATGTACGGGGGCCCCTCCTACAATGAGCAGTTCTTC. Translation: CASSESMYGGPSYNEQFF.

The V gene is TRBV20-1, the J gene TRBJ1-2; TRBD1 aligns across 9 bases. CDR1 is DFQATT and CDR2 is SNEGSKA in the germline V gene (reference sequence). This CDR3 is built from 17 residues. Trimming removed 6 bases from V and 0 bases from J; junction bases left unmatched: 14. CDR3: CSASRQGGPRPNYGYTF. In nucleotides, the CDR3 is TGCAGTGCCTCAAGACAGGGGGGCCCCCGCCCTAACTATGGCTACACCTTC.

The DNA for the CDR3 is TGTGCCAGCACCCAAGGACACTCTAACAATGAGCAGTTCTTC. As protein: CASTQGHSNNEQFF. The genes are TRBV25-1 and TRBJ2-1; D possibly corresponds to TRBD1 (5 bases). The CDR3 length is 14 residues. CDR1 is MGHDK, CDR2 SYGVNS, per germline. Trimming left V 7 bases short and J 5 bases short, with 15 bases between. Full variable domain (rest looked up from reference TRBV25-1 and TRBJ2-1): EADIYQTPRYLVIGTGKKITLECSQTMGHDKMYWYQQDPGMELHLIHYSYGVNSTEKGDLSSESTVSRIRTEHFPLTLESARPSHTSQYLCASTQGHSNNEQFFGPGTRLTVL.